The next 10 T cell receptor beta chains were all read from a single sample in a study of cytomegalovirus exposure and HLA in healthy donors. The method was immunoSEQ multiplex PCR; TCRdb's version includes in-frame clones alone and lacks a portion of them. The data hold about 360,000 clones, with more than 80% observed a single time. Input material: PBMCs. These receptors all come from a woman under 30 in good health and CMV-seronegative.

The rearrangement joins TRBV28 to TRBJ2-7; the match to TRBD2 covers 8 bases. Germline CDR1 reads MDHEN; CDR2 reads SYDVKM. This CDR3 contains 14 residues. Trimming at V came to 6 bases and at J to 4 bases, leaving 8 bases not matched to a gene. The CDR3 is CASSPAGGWYEQYF. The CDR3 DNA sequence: TGTGCCAGCAGCCCTGCGGGGGGCTGGTACGAGCAGTACTTC.

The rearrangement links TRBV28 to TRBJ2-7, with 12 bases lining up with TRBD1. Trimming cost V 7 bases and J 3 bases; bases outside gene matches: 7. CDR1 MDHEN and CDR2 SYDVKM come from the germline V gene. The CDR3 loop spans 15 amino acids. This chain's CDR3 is CASIPGTGGRYEQYF. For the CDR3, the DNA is TGTGCCAGCATCCCCGGGACAGGGGGCCGCTACGAGCAGTACTTC.

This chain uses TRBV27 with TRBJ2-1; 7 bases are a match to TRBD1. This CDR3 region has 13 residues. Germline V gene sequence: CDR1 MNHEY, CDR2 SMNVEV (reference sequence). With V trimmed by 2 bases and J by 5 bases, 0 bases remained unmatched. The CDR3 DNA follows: TGTGCCAGCAGTTTAGACAGGGACAATGAGCAGTTCTTC. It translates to CASSLDRDNEQFF.

The CDR3 nucleotides read TGCGCCAGCAGGGATACAGGGGCCACTGAAGCTTTCTTT. Translated: CASRDTGATEAFF. This chain uses TRBV5-1 with TRBJ1-1, with TRBD1 identical over 7 bases. Trimming removed 5 bases from V and 4 bases from J; junction bases left unmatched: 5. The CDR3 length is 13 residues. Germline CDR1 SGHRS, CDR2 YFSETQ.

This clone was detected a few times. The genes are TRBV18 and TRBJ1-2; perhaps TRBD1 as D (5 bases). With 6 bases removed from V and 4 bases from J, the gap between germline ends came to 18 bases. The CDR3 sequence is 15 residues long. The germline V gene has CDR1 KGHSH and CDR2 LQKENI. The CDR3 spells CASSPSGGSTYGYTF. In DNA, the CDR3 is TGTGCCAGCTCGCCAAGCGGGGGATCTACCTATGGCTACACCTTC.

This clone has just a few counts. CDR3 sequence (DNA): TGTGCCAGCAGTTTAGGTAGCGGACCCCAGCATTTT. Its translation is CASSLGSGPQHF. The rearrangement uses TRBV28 and TRBJ1-5, with D unclear. Germline loops: CDR1 MDHEN, CDR2 SYDVKM. There are 12 residues in the CDR3. V lost 2 bases to trimming and J lost 10 bases, with 9 bases between them. Drawing the rest from reference TRBV28 and TRBJ1-5, the complete variable domain is DVKVTQSSRYLVKRTGEKVFLECVQDMDHENMFWYRQDPGLGLRLIYFSYDVKMKEKGDIPEGYSVSREKKERFSLILESASTNQTSMYLCASSLGSGPQHFGDGTRLSIL.

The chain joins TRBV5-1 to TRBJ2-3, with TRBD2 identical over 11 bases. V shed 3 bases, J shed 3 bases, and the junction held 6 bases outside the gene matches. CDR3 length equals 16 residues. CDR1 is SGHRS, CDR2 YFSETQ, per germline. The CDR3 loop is CASSSQTSGSTDTQYF. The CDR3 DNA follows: TGCGCCAGCAGCTCCCAAACTAGCGGGAGTACAGATACGCAGTATTTT.

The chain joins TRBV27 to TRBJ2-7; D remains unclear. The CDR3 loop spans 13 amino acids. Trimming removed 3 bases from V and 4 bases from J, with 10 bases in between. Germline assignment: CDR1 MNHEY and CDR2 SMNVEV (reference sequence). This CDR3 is CASSLWPNYEQYF. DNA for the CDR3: TGTGCCAGCAGTTTGTGGCCCAATTACGAGCAGTACTTC.

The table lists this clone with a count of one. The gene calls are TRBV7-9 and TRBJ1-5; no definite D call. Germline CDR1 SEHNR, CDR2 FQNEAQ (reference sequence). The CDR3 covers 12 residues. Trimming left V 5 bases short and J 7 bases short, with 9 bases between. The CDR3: CASSAYEQPQHF. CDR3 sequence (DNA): TGTGCCAGCAGCGCTTACGAGCAGCCCCAGCATTTT.

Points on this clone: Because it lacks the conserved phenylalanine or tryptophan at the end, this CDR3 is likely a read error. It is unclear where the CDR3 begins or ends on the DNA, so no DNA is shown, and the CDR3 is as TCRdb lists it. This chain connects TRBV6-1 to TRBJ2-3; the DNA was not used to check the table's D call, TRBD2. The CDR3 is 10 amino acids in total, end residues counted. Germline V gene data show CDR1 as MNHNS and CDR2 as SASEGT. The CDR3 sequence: CASSSSTAEL.